The subject of this entry is one T cell receptor beta chain. Construction of the TCR beta libraries employed iRepertoire HTBI primers in conjunction with Arm-PCR of CDR3 regions. From the multiplex PCR reads, TCRdb called clonotypes with MiXCR, one entry per CDR3 protein. The sample has some 370,000 distinct CDR3 sequences, more than 20% seen once. CDR1 and CDR2 from the germline V gene are MDHEN and SYDVKM. V trimming: 7 bases; J trimming: 0 bases; junction bases outside the gene matches: 12. This CDR3 spans 18 amino acids. Time point noted: persistent/refractory GD, antithyroid drugs over 5 years with positive TRAb. Making the TCR library involved RNA that had been extracted from PBMCs. The data derive from a study of regulatory T cells in long-lasting Graves disease.

The material was peripheral blood mononuclear cells (PBMCs), obtained when the disease was refractory, from a patient treated with antithyroid drugs. V and J are TRBV28 and TRBJ2-1; 10 positions agree with TRBD2. This receptor was identified in a female donor with Graves disease. CDR3 region: CASTPGTSEAFSYNEQFF. CDR3 nucleotides: TGTGCCAGCACCCCAGGGACTAGCGAGGCTTTCTCCTACAATGAGCAGTTCTTC.